The T cell receptor beta chain described here comes from a study of T cells in Graves' hyperthyroidism and ophthalmopathy. Trimming removed 1 base from V and 2 bases from J, with 11 bases in between. The germline CDR1 and CDR2 sequences are MDHEN and SYDVKM. This CDR3 has 15 amino acids. The study based diagnoses on clinical symptoms, serum thyroxine and TRAb, thyroid ultrasound and orbital computed tomography. This clonotype came up many times. RNA transcripts gave rise to amplified TCR beta CDR3 regions. With the HTBI primer set, the TCR CDR3 went through a first round of RT-PCR. TCRdb reanalysed the multiplex PCR reads using MiXCR and keeps one entry per CDR3 protein. This table holds roughly 360,000 distinct CDR3 sequences, around an eighth found once.

What was sequenced was blood. The sequence derives from a man aged 25-45 years with Graves' hyperthyroidism that later progressed to Graves' ophthalmopathy. The chain is built from TRBV28 and TRBJ1-2; D uncertain. As DNA, the CDR3 is TGTGCCAGCAGTTTATCCTCGGCCGGGAACTATGGCTACACCTTC. Protein: CASSLSSAGNYGYTF.